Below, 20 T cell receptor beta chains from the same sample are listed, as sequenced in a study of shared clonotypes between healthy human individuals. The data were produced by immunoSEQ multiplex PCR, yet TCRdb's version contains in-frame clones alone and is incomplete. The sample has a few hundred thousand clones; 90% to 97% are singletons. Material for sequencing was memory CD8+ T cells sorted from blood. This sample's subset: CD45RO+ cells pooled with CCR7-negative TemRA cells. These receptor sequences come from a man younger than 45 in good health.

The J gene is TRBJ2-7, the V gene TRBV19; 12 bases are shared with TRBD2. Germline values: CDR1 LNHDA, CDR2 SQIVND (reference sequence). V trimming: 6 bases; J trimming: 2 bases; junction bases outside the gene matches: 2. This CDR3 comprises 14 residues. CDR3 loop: CASSRTSGTYEQYF. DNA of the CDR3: TGTGCCAGTAGCCGGACTAGCGGGACCTACGAGCAGTACTTC. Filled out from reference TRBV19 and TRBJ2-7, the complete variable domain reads DGGITQSPKYLFRKEGQNVTLSCEQNLNHDAMYWYRQDPGQGLRLIYYSQIVNDFQKGDIAEGYSVSREKKESFPLTVTSAQKNPTAFYLCASSRTSGTYEQYFGPGTRLTVT.

For the CDR3, the DNA is TGTGCCAGCAGCTTCGGGTCCTACGAGCAGTACTTC. It codes for CASSFGSYEQYF. This chain connects TRBV7-9 to TRBJ2-7; unclear D gene. Germline assignment: CDR1 SEHNR and CDR2 FQNEAQ (reference sequence). The CDR3 runs 12 residues. The germline V and J ends were trimmed by 3 bases and 1 base, with 4 bases remaining between them.

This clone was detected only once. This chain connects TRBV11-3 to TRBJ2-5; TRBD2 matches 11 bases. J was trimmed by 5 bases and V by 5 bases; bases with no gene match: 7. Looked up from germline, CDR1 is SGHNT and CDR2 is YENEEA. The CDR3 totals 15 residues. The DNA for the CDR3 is TGTGCCAGCAGCCGTCATAGCGGGAGGGCGGAGACCCAGTACTTC. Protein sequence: CASSRHSGRAETQYF.

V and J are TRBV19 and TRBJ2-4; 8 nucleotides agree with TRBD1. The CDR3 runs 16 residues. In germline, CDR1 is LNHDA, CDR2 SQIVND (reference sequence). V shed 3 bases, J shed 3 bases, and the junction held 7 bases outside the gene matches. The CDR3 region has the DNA TGTGCCAGTAGTATCTGGACAGGGTTGAACAAAAACATTCAGTACTTC. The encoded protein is CASSIWTGLNKNIQYF. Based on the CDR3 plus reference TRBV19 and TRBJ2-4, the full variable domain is DGGITQSPKYLFRKEGQNVTLSCEQNLNHDAMYWYRQDPGQGLRLIYYSQIVNDFQKGDIAEGYSVSREKKESFPLTVTSAQKNPTAFYLCASSIWTGLNKNIQYFGAGTRLSVL.

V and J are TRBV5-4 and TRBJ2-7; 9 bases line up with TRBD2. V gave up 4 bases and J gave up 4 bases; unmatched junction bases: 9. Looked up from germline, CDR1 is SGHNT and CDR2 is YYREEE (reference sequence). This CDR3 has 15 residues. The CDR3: CASSKAGLARYEQYF. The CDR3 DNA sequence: TGTGCCAGCAGCAAAGCAGGACTAGCGAGGTACGAGCAGTACTTC.

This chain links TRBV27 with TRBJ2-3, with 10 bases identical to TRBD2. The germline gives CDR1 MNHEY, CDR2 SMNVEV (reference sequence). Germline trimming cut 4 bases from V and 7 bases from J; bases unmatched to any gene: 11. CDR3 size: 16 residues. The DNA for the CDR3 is TGTGCCAGCAGTTCATCACCTAGCGGGAGTATGTATACGCAGTATTTT. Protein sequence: CASSSSPSGSMYTQYF.

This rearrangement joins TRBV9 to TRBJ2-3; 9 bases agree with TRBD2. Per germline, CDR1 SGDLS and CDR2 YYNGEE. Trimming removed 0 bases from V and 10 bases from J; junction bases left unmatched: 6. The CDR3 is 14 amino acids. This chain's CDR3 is CASSVEGSGGSQYF. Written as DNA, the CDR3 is TGTGCCAGCAGCGTAGAGGGTAGCGGGGGTTCGCAGTATTTT.

The CDR3 loop is CASSASGYSNQPQHF. The CDR3 DNA reads TGTGCCAGCAGTGCTAGTGGGTATAGCAATCAGCCCCAGCATTTT. The chain recombines TRBV6-6 with TRBJ1-5; D uncertain. V was clipped by 5 bases and J by 0 bases, with 11 bases between them. Germline CDR1 and CDR2: MNHNY and SVGAGI (reference sequence). The CDR3 has 15 residues.

The CDR3: CASSLVSGELFF. The CDR3 DNA reads TGTGCCAGCAGCTTAGTTTCCGGGGAGCTGTTTTTT. This chain joins TRBV7-2 and TRBJ2-2, with D unclear. There are 12 residues in the CDR3. V was trimmed by 1 base and J by 6 bases, leaving 3 bases between them. CDR1 is SGHTA, CDR2 FQGNSA, per germline.

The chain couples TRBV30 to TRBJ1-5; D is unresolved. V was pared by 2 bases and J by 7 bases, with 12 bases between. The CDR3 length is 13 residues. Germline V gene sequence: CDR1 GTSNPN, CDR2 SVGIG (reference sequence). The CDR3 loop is CAWSYGEGQPQHF. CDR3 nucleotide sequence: TGTGCCTGGAGTTACGGGGAAGGCCAGCCCCAGCATTTT.

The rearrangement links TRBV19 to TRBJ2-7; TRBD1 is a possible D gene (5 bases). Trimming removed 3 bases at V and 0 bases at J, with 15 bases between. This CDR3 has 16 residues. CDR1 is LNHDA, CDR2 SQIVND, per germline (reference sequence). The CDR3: CASSIVHRQSSYEQYF. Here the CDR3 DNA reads TGTGCCAGTAGTATTGTTCACAGGCAGAGCTCCTACGAGCAGTACTTC.

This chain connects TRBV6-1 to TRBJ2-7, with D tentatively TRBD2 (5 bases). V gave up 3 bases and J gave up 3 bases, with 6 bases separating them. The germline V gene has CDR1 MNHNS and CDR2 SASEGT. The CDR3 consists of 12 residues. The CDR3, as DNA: TGTGCCAGCAGTGAGGACTTCTACGAGCAGTACTTC. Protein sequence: CASSEDFYEQYF.

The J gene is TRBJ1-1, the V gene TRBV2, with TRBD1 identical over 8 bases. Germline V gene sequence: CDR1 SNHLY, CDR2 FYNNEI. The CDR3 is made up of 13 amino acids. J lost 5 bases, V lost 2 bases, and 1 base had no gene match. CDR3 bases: TGTGCCAGCAGTGAAAGGACAGGGACTGAAGCTTTCTTT. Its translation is CASSERTGTEAFF. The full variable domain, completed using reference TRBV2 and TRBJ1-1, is EPEVTQTPSHQVTQMGQEVILRCVPISNHLYFYWYRQILGQKVEFLVSFYNNEISEKSEIFDDQFSVERPDGSNFTLKIRSTKLEDSAMYFCASSERTGTEAFFGQGTRLTVV.

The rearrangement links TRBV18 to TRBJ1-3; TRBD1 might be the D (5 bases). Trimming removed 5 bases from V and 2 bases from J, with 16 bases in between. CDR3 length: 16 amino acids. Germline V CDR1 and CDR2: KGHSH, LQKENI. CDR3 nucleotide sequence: TGTGCCAGCTCATCACAATCAGGGTCCACTGGAAACACCATATATTTT. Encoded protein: CASSSQSGSTGNTIYF.

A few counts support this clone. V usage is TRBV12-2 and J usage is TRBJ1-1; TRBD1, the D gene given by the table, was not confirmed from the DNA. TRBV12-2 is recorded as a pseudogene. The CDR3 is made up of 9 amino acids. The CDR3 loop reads CASRNRAFF. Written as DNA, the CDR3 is TGTGCAAGTCGTAACAGGGCTTTCTTT.

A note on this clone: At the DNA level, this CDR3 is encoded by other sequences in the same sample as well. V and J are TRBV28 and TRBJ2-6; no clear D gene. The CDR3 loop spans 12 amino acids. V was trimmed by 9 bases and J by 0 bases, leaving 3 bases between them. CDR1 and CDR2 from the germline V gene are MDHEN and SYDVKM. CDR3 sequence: CASDSGANVLTF. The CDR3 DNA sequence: TGTGCCAGTGACTCTGGGGCCAACGTCCTGACTTTC.

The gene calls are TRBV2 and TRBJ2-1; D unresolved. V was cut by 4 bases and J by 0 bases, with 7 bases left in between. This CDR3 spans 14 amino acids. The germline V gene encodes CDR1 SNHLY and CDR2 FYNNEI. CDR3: CASSGGVSYNEQFF. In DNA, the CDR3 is TGTGCCAGCAGTGGCGGAGTCTCCTACAATGAGCAGTTCTTC. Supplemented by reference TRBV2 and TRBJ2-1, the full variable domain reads EPEVTQTPSHQVTQMGQEVILRCVPISNHLYFYWYRQILGQKVEFLVSFYNNEISEKSEIFDDQFSVERPDGSNFTLKIRSTKLEDSAMYFCASSGGVSYNEQFFGPGTRLTVL.

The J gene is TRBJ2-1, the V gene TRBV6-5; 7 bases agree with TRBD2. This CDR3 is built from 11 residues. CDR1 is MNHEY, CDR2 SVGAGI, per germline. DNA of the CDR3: TGTGCTAGCGGGCTGTACAATGAGCAGTTCTTC. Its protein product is CASGLYNEQFF.

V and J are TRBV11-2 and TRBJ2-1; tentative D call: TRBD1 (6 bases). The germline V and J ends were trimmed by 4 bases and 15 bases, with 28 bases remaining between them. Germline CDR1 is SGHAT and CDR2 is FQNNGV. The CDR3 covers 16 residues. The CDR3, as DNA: TGTGCCAGCAGCTGGGGCAGGGGCGAGCGGCAGGGTCATCGGTTCTTC. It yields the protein CASSWGRGERQGHRFF.

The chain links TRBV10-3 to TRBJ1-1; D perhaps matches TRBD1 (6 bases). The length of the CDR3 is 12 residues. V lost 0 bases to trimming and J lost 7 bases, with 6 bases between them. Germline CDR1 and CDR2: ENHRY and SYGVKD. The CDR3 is CAISESDSEAFF. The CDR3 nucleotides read TGTGCCATCAGTGAGTCGGACAGTGAAGCTTTCTTT.